This TCR beta chain emerged from a study of T cells in narcolepsy. Study-level points and caveats: Reportedly, autoreactive clonotypes were serially detected in patients' blood but not controls'.

Regarding this clone: Its specificity is unknown.

Germline CDR1 is SGHRS and CDR2 is YFSETQ. This CDR3 is built from 12 residues. V lost 3 bases and J 4 bases, leaving 6 bases between the germline ends. TCRdb keeps only in-frame clones here, not all; method: immunoSEQ multiplex PCR. Of over 10,000 clones listed, 85% to 90% are singletons. This chain uses TRBV5-1 with TRBJ2-3; D gene ambiguous. The sample was CD45RA- memory CD4+ T cells from PBMCs. This TCR was sampled from a human donor with narcolepsy. CDR3 coding DNA: TGCGCCAGCAGCTATCGCGCAGATACGCAGTATTTT. This codes for CASSYRADTQYF.